A single sample is the source of the 9 T cell receptor beta chains below, sequenced in a study of response to subunit inactivated influenza vaccine. TCRdb independently ran MiXCR on the RT-PCR reads; one entry per CDR3 protein. The table shows about 780,000 distinct CDR3 sequences, with roughly 20% occurring only once. This material consisted of PBMCs from blood, taken around 5 days after vaccination. The source is a man between 45 and 60 years old who received an inactivated influenza vaccine.

The J gene is TRBJ2-5, the V gene TRBV20-1; TRBD2 might be the D (7 bases). CDR3 length equals 18 residues. CDR1 and CDR2 (germline): DFQATT, SNEGSKA (reference sequence). V lost 5 bases and J 5 bases, leaving 30 bases between the germline ends. CDR3 sequence: CSASFWEGGLYFLETQYF. DNA of the CDR3: TGCAGTGCTTCGTTCTGGGAGGGGGGGCTTTATTTCCTGGAGACCCAGTACTTC.

This chain links TRBV5-1 with TRBJ1-2, with a tentative D call TRBD1 (6 bases). V lost 5 bases and J lost 4, with 18 bases in between. The CDR3 length is 15 residues. The V gene's germline CDR1 is SGHRS and CDR2 YFSETQ. The CDR3 here is CASRRTGNTAYGYTF. Here the CDR3 DNA reads TGCGCCAGCAGACGAACAGGGAACACCGCCTATGGCTACACCTTC.

The chain links TRBV4-3 to TRBJ2-3; 13 bases align to TRBD2. The V gene end was trimmed by 0 bases and the J gene end by 4 bases; junction bases not matched to a gene: 1. This CDR3 spans 16 amino acids. The germline CDR1 and CDR2 sequences are LGHNA and YSLEER. The CDR3 loop reads CASSQDTSGGADTQYF. In DNA form, the CDR3 reads TGCGCCAGCAGCCAAGATACTAGCGGGGGGGCAGATACGCAGTATTTT.

V usage is TRBV2 and J usage is TRBJ2-2; D remains ambiguous. The V end was cut by 7 bases, the J end by 7 bases, with 4 bases between. CDR3 length equals 10 residues. CDR1 is SNHLY, CDR2 FYNNEI, per germline. CDR3 residues: CASKGGELFF. The CDR3 DNA follows: TGTGCCAGCAAGGGCGGGGAGCTGTTTTTT.

The genes are TRBV5-5 and TRBJ2-1, with 9 nucleotides matching TRBD1. The CDR3 sequence is 16 residues long. CDR1 is SGHKS, CDR2 YYEKEE, per germline (reference sequence). J lost 7 bases, V lost 4 bases, and 12 bases had no gene match. CDR3 in DNA: TGTGCCAGCAGCCGCACCTTGGGACAGGGAGGAAATGAGCAGTTCTTC. The encoded protein is CASSRTLGQGGNEQFF.

This clonotype was observed at least ten times. The rearrangement joins TRBV7-2 to TRBJ2-1, with D possibly matching TRBD2 (5 bases). The germline CDR1 and CDR2 sequences are SGHTA and FQGNSA. This CDR3 has 14 amino acids. The V end lost 2 bases, the J end lost 8 bases, and 13 bases lay between the germline ends. The CDR3 DNA reads TGTGCCAGCAGCTTATATACCGTCGGGGATGAGCAGTTCTTC. It codes for CASSLYTVGDEQFF.

The rearrangement uses TRBV6-5 and TRBJ1-1, with D possibly TRBD1 on 6 matching bases. Trimming took 0 bases from V and 3 from J, leaving 11 bases between them. The CDR3 consists of 15 residues. Germline loops: CDR1 MNHEY, CDR2 SVGAGI. The CDR3 nucleotides read TGTGCCAGCAGTTACTCCCCAGGGGACCACACTGAAGCTTTCTTT. Translating gives CASSYSPGDHTEAFF.

The rearrangement joins TRBV5-6 to TRBJ2-3; 8 bases are a match to TRBD2. This CDR3 is built from 17 residues. The germline V gene encodes CDR1 SGHDT and CDR2 YYEEEE. Trimming took 6 bases from V and 2 from J; bases not matched to a gene: 14. The CDR3 protein is CASNTQRGPDPTDTQYF. The CDR3 DNA follows: TGTGCCAGCAACACCCAGCGGGGGCCGGATCCCACAGATACGCAGTATTTT.

The rearrangement joins TRBV6-2 or TRBV6-3 to TRBJ1-6; D remains unclear. V was cut by 5 bases and J by 3 bases, with 11 bases left in between. Germline V gene data show CDR1 as MNHEY and CDR2 as SVGEGT. The CDR3 is made up of 15 amino acids. The CDR3 sequence: CASSNRGNYNSPLHF. Here the CDR3 DNA reads TGTGCCAGCAGTAACCGGGGAAACTATAATTCACCCCTCCACTTT.